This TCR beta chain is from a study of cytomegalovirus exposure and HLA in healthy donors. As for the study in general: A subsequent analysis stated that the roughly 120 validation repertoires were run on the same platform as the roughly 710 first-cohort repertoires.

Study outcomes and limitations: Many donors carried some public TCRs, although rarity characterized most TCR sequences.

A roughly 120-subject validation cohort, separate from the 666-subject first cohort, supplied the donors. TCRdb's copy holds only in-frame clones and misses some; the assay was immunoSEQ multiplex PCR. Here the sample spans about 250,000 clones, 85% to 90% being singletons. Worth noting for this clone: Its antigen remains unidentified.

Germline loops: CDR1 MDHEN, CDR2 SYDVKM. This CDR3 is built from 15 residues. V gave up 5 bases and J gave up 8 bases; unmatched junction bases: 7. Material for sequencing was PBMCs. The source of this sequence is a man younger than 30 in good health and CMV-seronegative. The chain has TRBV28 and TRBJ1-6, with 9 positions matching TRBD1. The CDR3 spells CASSQRDRVDSPLHF. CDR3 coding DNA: TGTGCCAGCAGTCAAAGGGACAGGGTAGATTCACCCCTCCACTTT.